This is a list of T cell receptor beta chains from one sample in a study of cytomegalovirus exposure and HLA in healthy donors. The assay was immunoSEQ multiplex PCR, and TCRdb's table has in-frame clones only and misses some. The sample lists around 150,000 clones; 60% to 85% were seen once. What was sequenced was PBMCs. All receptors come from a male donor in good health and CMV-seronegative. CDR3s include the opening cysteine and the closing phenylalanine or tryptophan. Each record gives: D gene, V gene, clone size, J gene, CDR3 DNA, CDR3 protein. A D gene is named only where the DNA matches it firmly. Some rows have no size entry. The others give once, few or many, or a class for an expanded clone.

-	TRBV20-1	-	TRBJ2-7	TGCAGTGCTAGAGGCTCCTACGAGCAGTACTTC	CSARGSYEQYF
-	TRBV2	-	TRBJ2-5	TGTGCCAGCTCTACCGGGAGTCAAGAGACCCAGTACTTC	CASSTGSQETQYF
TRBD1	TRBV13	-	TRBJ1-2	TGTGCCAGCGAAGGGGGCCTTAACTATGGCTACACCTTC	CASEGGLNYGYTF
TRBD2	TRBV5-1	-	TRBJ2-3	TGCGCCAGCAGCTTTATCGCGGGAGGGCCTTCGGATACGCAGTATTTT	CASSFIAGGPSDTQYF
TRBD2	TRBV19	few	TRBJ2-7	TGTGCCAGTAGTACTAGCGGGAGTTGGTACGAGCAGTACTTC	CASSTSGSWYEQYF
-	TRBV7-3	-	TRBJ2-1	TGTGCCAGCAGTTCCACAGGGACCTCCTACAATGAGCAGTTCTTC	CASSSTGTSYNEQFF
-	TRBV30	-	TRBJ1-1	TGTGCCTGGAGTCGGGGATTAGCTTTCTTT	CAWSRGLAFF
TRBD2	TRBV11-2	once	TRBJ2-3	TGTGCCAGCAGCCTCCGGGGGGTAAGCACAGATACGCAGTATTTT	CASSLRGVSTDTQYF
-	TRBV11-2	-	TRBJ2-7	TGTGCCAGCAGCTTAGAACAGGGTTCCTGGTACGAGCAGTACTTC	CASSLEQGSWYEQYF
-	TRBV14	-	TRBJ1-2	TGTGCCAGCAGCCAAGCCGCCTTTCCGGGGTCTTATGGCTACACCTTC	CASSQAAFPGSYGYTF
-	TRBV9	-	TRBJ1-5	TGTGCCAGCAGCGAAACGGACAGTTCAAATCAGCCCCAGCATTTT	CASSETDSSNQPQHF
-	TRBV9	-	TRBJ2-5	TGTGCCAGCAGCCCAAGGGACAGCGGGGGCCAAGAGACCCAGTACTTC	CASSPRDSGGQETQYF
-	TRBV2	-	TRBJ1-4	TGTGCCAGCACTGGACAGCAACCTAATGAAAAACTGTTTTTT	CASTGQQPNEKLFF
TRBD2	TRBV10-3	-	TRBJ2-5	TGTGCCATCAGTGCCGGGACTAGCGGACAAGAGACCCAGTACTTC	CAISAGTSGQETQYF
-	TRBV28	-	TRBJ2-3	TGTGCCAGCAGCCACCAGCGGTCCTACACAGATACGCAGTATTTT	CASSHQRSYTDTQYF
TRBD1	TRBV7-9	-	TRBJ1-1	TGTGCCAGCAGCTTCACAGGGGGGGGGACTGAAGCTTTCTTT	CASSFTGGGTEAFF
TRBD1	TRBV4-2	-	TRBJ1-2	TGTGCCAGCAGCCAAGACGGTACAGGGGTTAACTATGGCTACACCTTC	CASSQDGTGVNYGYTF
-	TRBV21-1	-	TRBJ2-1	TGTGCCAGTTATATTGGACAGGGCGATGAGCAGTTCTTC	CASYIGQGDEQFF
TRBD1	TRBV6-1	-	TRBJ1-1	TGTGCCAGCAGTGAAGCCGCGACAGGGTCCACTGGGGCTTTCTTT	CASSEAATGSTGAFF
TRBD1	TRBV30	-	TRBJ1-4	TGTGCCTTAGGTCCCGGGACAGGCGAAAAACTGTTTTTT	CALGPGTGEKLFF
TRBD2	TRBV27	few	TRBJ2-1	TGTGCCAGCAGCTCTGCCAGCGGGGTATCAAACTACAATGAGCAGTTCTTC	CASSSASGVSNYNEQFF
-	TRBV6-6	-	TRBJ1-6	TGTGCCAGCAGGGAGAGGTCCTATAATTCACCCCTCCACTTT	CASRERSYNSPLHF
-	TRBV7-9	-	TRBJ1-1	TGTGCCAGCAGCTTACCCGGTGGCACTGAAGCTTTCTTT	CASSLPGGTEAFF
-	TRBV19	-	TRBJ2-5	TGTGCCAGTAGTATAGGTCTAGCCGTGGAGACCCAGTACTTC	CASSIGLAVETQYF
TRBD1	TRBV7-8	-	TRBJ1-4	TGTGCCAGCAGCCAGGACAGGGTAATGGAAAAACTGTTTTTT	CASSQDRVMEKLFF
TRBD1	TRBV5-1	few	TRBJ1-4	TGCGCCAGCAGCTTGGACCAGGGGGCTGGGGAAAAACTGTTTTTT	CASSLDQGAGEKLFF
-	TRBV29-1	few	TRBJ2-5	TGCAGCGCAAACCGGGACACGCAAGAGACCCAGTACTTC	CSANRDTQETQYF
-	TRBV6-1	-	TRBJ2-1	TGTGCCAGCAGTGCCTGGCACAGGGTCACTGAGCAGTTCTTC	CASSAWHRVTEQFF
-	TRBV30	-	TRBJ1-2	TGTGCCTGGAGTGTAGCTACCCAGGGCGGCTACACCTTC	CAWSVATQGGYTF
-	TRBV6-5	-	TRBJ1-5	TGTGCCAGCAGTCTCGACAGGACAAGCAATCAGCCCCAGCATTTT	CASSLDRTSNQPQHF
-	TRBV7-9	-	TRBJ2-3	TGTGCCAGCAGCCGGACAGATACGCAGTATTTT	CASSRTDTQYF
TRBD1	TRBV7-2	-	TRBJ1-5	TGTGCCAGCAGCTTAAGGGGACAGCAGCCCAATCAGCCCCAGCATTTT	CASSLRGQQPNQPQHF
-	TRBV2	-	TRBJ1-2	TGTGCCAGCAGTGTTGGAGAGGGAAACTATGGCTACACCTTC	CASSVGEGNYGYTF
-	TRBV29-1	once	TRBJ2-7	TGCAGCGTTTTTGTCTCCTACGAGCAGTACTTC	CSVFVSYEQYF
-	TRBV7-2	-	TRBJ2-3	TGTGCCAGCAGCTTAGGTCGGGGGGATACGCAGTATTTT	CASSLGRGDTQYF
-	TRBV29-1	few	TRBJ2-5	TGCAGCGTTGCTGTAGCGGTACAAGAGACCCAGTACTTC	CSVAVAVQETQYF
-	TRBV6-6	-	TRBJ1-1	TGTGCCAGCAAGCCGCCGAACACTGAAGCTTTCTTT	CASKPPNTEAFF
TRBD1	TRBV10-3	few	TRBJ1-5	TGTGCCTCCCATACAGGGGATAGCAATCAGCCCCAGCATTTT	CASHTGDSNQPQHF
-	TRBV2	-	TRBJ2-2	TGTGCCAGCAGTGGGACAGTGACCAACACCGGGGAGCTGTTTTTT	CASSGTVTNTGELFF
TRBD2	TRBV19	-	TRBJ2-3	TGTGCCAGTAGTGGCCGACTAGCGGGGGGCACAGATACGCAGTATTTT	CASSGRLAGGTDTQYF
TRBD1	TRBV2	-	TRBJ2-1	TGTGCCAGCAATCGATTCGGACAGGGAGTATCCAATGAGCAGTTCTTC	CASNRFGQGVSNEQFF
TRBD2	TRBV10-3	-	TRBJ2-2	TGTGCCACCGAGCGGGGGGGGCAGACGAACACCGGGGAGCTGTTTTTT	CATERGGQTNTGELFF
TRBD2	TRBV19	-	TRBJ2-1	TGTGCCAGTAGTATAATAGCGGGAGGGCCGGAGGATGAGCAGTTCTTC	CASSIIAGGPEDEQFF
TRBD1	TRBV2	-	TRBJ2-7	TGTGCCAGCAGCGACAGGGGAAATCTCTACGAGCAGTACTTC	CASSDRGNLYEQYF
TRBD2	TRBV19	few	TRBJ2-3	TGTGCCAGTAGTAGAGGGACTAGCGGAGACCGCACAGATACGCAGTATTTT	CASSRGTSGDRTDTQYF
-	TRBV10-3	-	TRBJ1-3	TGTGCCATCAGTGCGGACAGTATCTATGGAAACACCATATATTTT	CAISADSIYGNTIYF
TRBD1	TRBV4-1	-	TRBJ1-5	TGCGCCAGCAGCCAAGATGGGACAGGGCGCAATCAGCCCCAGCATTTT	CASSQDGTGRNQPQHF
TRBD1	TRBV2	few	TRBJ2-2	TGTGCCAGCAGTCCGGGGGGACAGGGGGGCGGGGAGCTGTTTTTT	CASSPGGQGGGELFF
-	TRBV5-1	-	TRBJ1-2	TGCGCCAGCAGCTTGGGGGGCAGCGCGTATGGCTACACCTTC	CASSLGGSAYGYTF
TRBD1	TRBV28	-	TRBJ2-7	TGTGCCAGCAGTCTGGGACAGGGGGGGGCCTACGAGCAGTACTTC	CASSLGQGGAYEQYF
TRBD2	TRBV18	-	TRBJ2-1	TGTGCCAGCTCACCACTGGGACTAGCGGGAGGTCGGAATGAGCAGTTCTTC	CASSPLGLAGGRNEQFF
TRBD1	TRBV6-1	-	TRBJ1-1	TGTGCCAGCAGTGAGGGACAGGGTGGGAAAGCTTTCTTT	CASSEGQGGKAFF
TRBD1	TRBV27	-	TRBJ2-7	TGTGCCAGCAGTTATTATACAGGGGCCCTCCTGGAGCAGTACTTC	CASSYYTGALLEQYF